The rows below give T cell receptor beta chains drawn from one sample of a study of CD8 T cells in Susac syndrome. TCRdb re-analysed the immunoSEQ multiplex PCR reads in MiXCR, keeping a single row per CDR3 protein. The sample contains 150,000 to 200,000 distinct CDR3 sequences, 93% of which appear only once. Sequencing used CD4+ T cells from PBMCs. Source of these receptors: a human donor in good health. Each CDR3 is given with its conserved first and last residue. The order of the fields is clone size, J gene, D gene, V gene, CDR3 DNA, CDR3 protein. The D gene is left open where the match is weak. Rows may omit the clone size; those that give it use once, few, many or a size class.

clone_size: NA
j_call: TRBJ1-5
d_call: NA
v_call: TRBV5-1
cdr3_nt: TGCGCCAGCAGCTTGAGCCCACGCTCCGATCAGCCCCAGCATTTT
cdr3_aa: CASSLSPRSDQPQHF

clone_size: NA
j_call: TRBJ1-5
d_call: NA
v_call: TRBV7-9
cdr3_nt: TGTGCCAGCAGCCCCGGGGCCTACAAGGGGCCTAGGCAGCCCCAGCATTTT
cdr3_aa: CASSPGAYKGPRQPQHF

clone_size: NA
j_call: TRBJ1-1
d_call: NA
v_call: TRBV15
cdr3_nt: TGTGCCACCAGCCCACCGATGAACACTGAAGCTTTCTTT
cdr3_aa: CATSPPMNTEAFF

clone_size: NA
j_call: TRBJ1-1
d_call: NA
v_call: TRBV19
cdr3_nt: TGTGCCAGTAGTAACCGCCCGAACACTGAAGCTTTCTTT
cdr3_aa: CASSNRPNTEAFF

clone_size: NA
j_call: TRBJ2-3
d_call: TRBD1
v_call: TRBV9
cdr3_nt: TGTGTCAGCAGCCCCACAGGGGGCCGGGATACGCAGTATTTT
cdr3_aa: CVSSPTGGRDTQYF

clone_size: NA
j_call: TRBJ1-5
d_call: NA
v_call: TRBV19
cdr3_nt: TGTGCCAGTAGTATAAGGCTGGTACGAAGCAATCAGCCCCAGCATTTT
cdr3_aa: CASSIRLVRSNQPQHF

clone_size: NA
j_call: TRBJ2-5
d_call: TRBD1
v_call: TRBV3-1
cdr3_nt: TGTGCCAGCAGCCGCCGAGCACCAAACAGGGGCGGGGAGACCCAGTACTTC
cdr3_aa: CASSRRAPNRGGETQYF

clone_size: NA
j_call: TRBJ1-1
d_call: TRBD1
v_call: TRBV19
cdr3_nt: TGTGCCAGTAGTATGGGACAGCCCGGCGGTACTGAAGCTTTCTTT
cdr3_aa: CASSMGQPGGTEAFF

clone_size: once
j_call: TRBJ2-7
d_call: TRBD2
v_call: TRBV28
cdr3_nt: TGTGCCAGCAAATCTAGCGGGGGGGTCCCCTACGAGCAGTACTTC
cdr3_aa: CASKSSGGVPYEQYF

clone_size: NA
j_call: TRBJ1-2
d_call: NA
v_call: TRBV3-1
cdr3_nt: TGTGCCAGCAGCCCTCGAGGGCAGGGAAGTTCCGGTGGCTACACCTTC
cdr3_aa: CASSPRGQGSSGGYTF

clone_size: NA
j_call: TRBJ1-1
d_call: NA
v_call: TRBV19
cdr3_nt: TGTGCCAGTACGGGGTTGGGGGGTGTGAACACTGAAGCTTTCTTT
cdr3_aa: CASTGLGGVNTEAFF